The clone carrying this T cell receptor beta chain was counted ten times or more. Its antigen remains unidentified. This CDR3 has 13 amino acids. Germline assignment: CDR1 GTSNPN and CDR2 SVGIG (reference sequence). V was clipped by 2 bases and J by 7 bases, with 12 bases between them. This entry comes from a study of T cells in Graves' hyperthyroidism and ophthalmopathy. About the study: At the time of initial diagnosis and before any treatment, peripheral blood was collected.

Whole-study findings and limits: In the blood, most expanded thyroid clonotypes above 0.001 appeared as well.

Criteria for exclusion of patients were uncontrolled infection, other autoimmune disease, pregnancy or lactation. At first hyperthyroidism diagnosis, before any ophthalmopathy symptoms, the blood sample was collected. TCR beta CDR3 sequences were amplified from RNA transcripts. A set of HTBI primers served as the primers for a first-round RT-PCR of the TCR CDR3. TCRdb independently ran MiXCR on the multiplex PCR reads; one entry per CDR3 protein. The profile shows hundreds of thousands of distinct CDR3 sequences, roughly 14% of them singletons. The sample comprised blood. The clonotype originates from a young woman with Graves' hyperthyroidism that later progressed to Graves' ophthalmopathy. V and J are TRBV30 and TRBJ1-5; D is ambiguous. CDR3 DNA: TGTGCCTGGAGTAGGAAGGGAGGCCAGCCCCAGCATTTT. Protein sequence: CAWSRKGGQPQHF. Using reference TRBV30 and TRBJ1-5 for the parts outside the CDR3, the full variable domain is SQTIHQWPATLVQPVGSPLSLECTVEGTSNPNLYWYRQAAGRGLQLLFYSVGIGQISSEVPQNLSASRPQDRQFILSSKKLLLSDSGFYLCAWSRKGGQPQHFGDGTRLSIL.